The source of this T cell receptor beta chain is a study of shared clonotypes between healthy human individuals (TCRdb year 2020). The study in broad terms: A few men and a couple of women, aged 18 to 49 years, made up the cohort. Different laboratories and diverse techniques were used to prepare libraries and sequence TCR repertoires, to increase sequencing depth and limit assay-specific biases. Between about 0.9 and 8.9 billion PBMCs per donor were obtained by leukapheresis. To estimate repertoire size and how much clonotype sharing occurs between individuals, the study deeply sequenced the blood TCR repertoires of five healthy adults. For each donor, CD4 naive and CD4 memory were each given three plates, CD8 naive was given two plates, and CD8 memory was given one plate.

Donors were healthy HIV-negative adults with no recently reported acute infections or vaccinations. All donors were Caucasian adults living in Nashville, Tennessee, USA. CD4+ T cells were enriched by magnetic negative selection, after which naive cells were positively selected on CD45RA and the negative fraction was taken as the memory subset. After blood collection by leukapheresis, PBMCs were isolated using Ficoll-Histopaque density gradient centrifugation and then cryopreserved in the vapor phase of liquid nitrogen. Analytical flow cytometry was used to check the purity and quantity of every magnetically sorted T cell population. Each sorted fraction had its genomic DNA isolated and then quantified by UV absorbance on a Nanodrop 2000c. Sequences SGHKS (CDR1) and YYEKEE (CDR2) are obtained from the germline V gene (reference sequence). The CDR3 spans 13 residues, from the cysteine through the phenylalanine. Here the CDR3 DNA is all that survives: 39 bases in frame from base 1. The germline ends are 13 bases apart after V is trimmed by 5 bases and J by 4 bases.

On the study overall, not on this receptor specifically: Sampling was limited to blood, and TCR repertoires in tissue likely differ from TCR repertoires in blood. Pairwise subsampling led to the expectation that sequencing depth would affect the degree of clonotype sharing among donors. Because the study included a small number of donors, the genetic and exposure-history diversity represented was limited. Compared with non-shared clonotypes, clonotypes shared by all four sorted-subset donors had higher generation probabilities. Even with the large sequencing depth, rarefaction of the sorted-subset datasets indicated that sequencing was incomplete. Across a few donors, 5% to 6% of naive CD4, 3% to 3.5% of naive CD8, roughly 2.3% of memory CD4, and 0.3% to 0.45% of memory CD8 clonotypes were shared. Larger estimated clonotype richness was generally found for naive subsets than for memory subsets.

This clone has only one observation. Its antigen specificity is not known. The record has no base qualities; no much larger clone is one base away. TCR CDR3 regions were amplified from genomic DNA by multiplex PCR using the deep immunoSEQ assay. For each cell subset, the extracted genomic DNA was distributed evenly across all wells of several immunoSEQ 96-well plates, and each plate served as one replicate. Each replicate PCR for sorted subsets received roughly 0.2 ug genomic DNA, equal to some 32,000 T cell genomes. Purified libraries were measured with a Qubit 3.0 fluorometer, size-checked on a Bioanalyzer 2100, and measured again with the KAPA Library Quantification kit. Every immunoSEQ 96-well plate was sequenced on a dedicated single-read 150-cycle Illumina NextSeq 550 flow cell. The authors' analysis ran thus. The immunoSEQ output contained only junctional sequences without quality scores, so filtering could not match that applied to full-length reads. To assign V/J genes and CDR3, sequences were annotated against IMGT germline references using PyIR, a Python wrapper for IgBLAST v1.9. Reads were removed for weak V/J assignments (E-value above 1e-6), missing CDR3, stop codons, out-of-frame junctions, or ambiguous translated residues. V3J clonotypes were defined as sequences sharing an identical inferred V gene, J gene, and CDR3 amino acid sequence. To compute the percentage overlap between repertoires, the number of shared unique clonotypes was divided by the size of the smaller repertoire. Three approaches were used to assess repertoire richness: RTK rarefaction, the Chao1 estimator, and Recon v2.1 estimates of unobserved clonotypes. Generation probabilities for all TCRbeta clonotypes obtained by the gDNA method from a handful of donors were computed using OLGA. TCRdb provides this immuneACCESS table in a form limited to in-frame rearrangements. Some clones are lacking; in checked studies, under half of them reflect an unresolved V gene, and why the rest are absent is not known. V and J calls plus clone size are reproduced from that table; the DNA served to infer D and trimming. Recorded for this sample are over a million clones; about 75% of them occurred a single time. Roughly 1.5% of the sample is in the top ten clones.

This TCR was sampled from a man aged 18 to 29 in good health. Recombination linked TRBV5-5 to TRBJ2-7, with a tentative D gene TRBD1 over 6 matching bases. Sequencing was carried out using memory CD4+ T cells sorted from blood. The cell subset or site label of this sample denotes: CD45RA-negative fraction. The CDR3 protein is CASSRDIMYEQYF. The sequenced DNA: TGTGCCAGCAGTCGGGACATCATGTACGAGCAGTACTTC.